This T cell receptor (beta chain) was observed in a study of CD8 T cells in Susac syndrome. TEMRA cells were enriched by FACS, while CD8+ and CD4+ T cells were obtained through a negative isolation that was performed magnetically. Random hexamers served to reverse transcribe about 0.5 to 1 ug RNA. A multiplex approach, immunoSEQ multiplex PCR, amplified TCR beta CDR3 across 54 Vbeta and 13 Jbeta. TCRdb processed the immunoSEQ multiplex PCR reads anew with MiXCR; each CDR3 protein has one entry. The sample shows 70,000 to 100,000 distinct CDR3 sequences, around 93% of them seen only once. Trimming left V 0 bases short and J 6 bases short, with 21 bases between. CDR1 is SEHNR, CDR2 FQNEAQ, per germline (reference sequence). CDR3 length: 17 residues.

This sequence was found in a human donor in good health. V gene TRBV7-9 combines with J gene TRBJ2-7, with a tentative D call TRBD2 (6 bases). The sequencing input was CD8+ T cells from PBMCs. The CDR3 region has the DNA TGTGCCAGCAGCTTAGCGGCGGCGGGGCTAGTCGGGTCCGAGCAGTACTTC. This encodes CASSLAAAGLVGSEQYF.